These 25 T cell receptor beta chains came from one sample sequenced in a study of spatial heterogeneity in lung cancer. A single record per CDR3 protein comes from TCRdb applying MiXCR to the 5' RACE reads. The sample has tens of thousands of distinct CDR3 sequences, about 5.3% seen once. Noted time point: blood at routine non-recurrence follow-up after resection. This sample comprised PBMCs, obtained at follow-up. Source of these receptors: a female donor with early-stage non-small cell lung cancer.

This clonotype was seen a few times. The chain employs TRBV20-1 and TRBJ2-5, with D maybe TRBD1 (6 bases). The CDR3 is 13 amino acids. Trimming removed 3 bases from V and 1 base from J, with 9 bases in between. CDR1 and CDR2 from the germline V gene are DFQATT and SNEGSKA (reference sequence). CDR3 sequence reads: CSASRGRQETQYF. The CDR3 DNA is TGCAGTGCTAGCAGGGGCCGCCAAGAGACCCAGTACTTC.

The table lists this clonotype with a few counts. This sequence joins TRBV6-5 and TRBJ2-3; 7 bases agree with TRBD1. The V and J ends lost 8 bases and 1 base, in that order; junction bases with no gene match: 3. The CDR3 has 13 amino acids. In germline, CDR1 is MNHEY, CDR2 SVGAGI. The CDR3 region is CASRQGGTDTQYF. The CDR3 DNA reads as TGTGCCAGCCGACAGGGCGGCACAGATACGCAGTATTTT.

There are many counts of this clonotype. V is TRBV12-3 or TRBV12-4 and J is TRBJ1-2; no clear D. The CDR3 covers 14 residues. Trimming stripped 0 bases from V and 4 bases from J, with 9 bases between. CDR3 DNA sequence: TGTGCCAGCAGTTTAGCTCCTGCAGGCTATGGCTACACCTTC. Translation: CASSLAPAGYGYTF.

This clonotype was observed a handful of times. This chain uses TRBV7-2 with TRBJ1-2, with TRBD1 as a possible D gene (6 bases). Germline CDR1 is SGHTA and CDR2 is FQGNSA. V was cut by 5 bases and J by 6 bases, with 16 bases left in between. The length of the CDR3 is 14 residues. CDR3 sequence: CASSVGGSDNGYTF. DNA for the CDR3: TGTGCCAGCAGCGTAGGGGGAAGTGATAATGGCTACACCTTC.

This clonotype was counted ten times or more. The gene calls are TRBV9 and TRBJ2-6, with TRBD2 matching 12 bases. With V trimmed by 4 bases and J by 3 bases, 8 bases remained unmatched. The CDR3 spans 18 residues. The germline V gene has CDR1 SGDLS and CDR2 YYNGEE. CDR3 in DNA: TGTGCCAGCAGCCCACTAGCGGGAGGATCTGTTGGGGCCAACGTCCTGACTTTC. Amino acids: CASSPLAGGSVGANVLTF.

At least ten counts were recorded for this clonotype. The chain combines TRBV15 with TRBJ1-4; 9 bases are shared with TRBD1. From germline, CDR1 is LNHNV and CDR2 YYDKDF (reference sequence). This CDR3 is built from 14 residues. With V trimmed by 8 bases and J by 8 bases, 9 bases remained unmatched. The CDR3: CATERDRASEKLFF. Written as DNA, the CDR3 is TGTGCCACCGAACGGGACAGGGCGTCAGAAAAACTGTTTTTT.

This clonotype was counted many times. The genes are TRBV20-1 and TRBJ2-7, with 14 positions matching TRBD2. The CDR3 length is 15 residues. CDR1 is DFQATT and CDR2 is SNEGSKA in the germline V gene (reference sequence). Germline trimming cut 5 bases from V and 5 bases from J; bases unmatched to any gene: 8. The CDR3 bases are TGCAGTGCTCCTTCTGGACTAGCGGGGGGCCACGAGCAGTACTTC. Translated: CSAPSGLAGGHEQYF.

This clonotype was seen ten or more times. The genes are TRBV7-9 and TRBJ1-2; D gene ambiguous. V was pared by 0 bases and J by 8 bases, with 7 bases between. CDR3 size: 12 residues. CDR1 and CDR2 from the germline V gene are SEHNR and FQNEAQ (reference sequence). The CDR3 region has the DNA TGTGCCAGCAGCTTAGCGTTGCCGGGCTACACCTTC. Its translation: CASSLALPGYTF.

V and J are TRBV19 and TRBJ1-5; D is unclear. The V gene's germline CDR1 is LNHDA and CDR2 SQIVND (reference sequence). CDR3 length: 13 residues. V was pared by 8 bases and J by 4 bases, with 12 bases between. CDR3 sequence (DNA): TGTGCCAGTGGGGAGAAGGGAAATCAGCCCCAGCATTTT. Its protein product is CASGEKGNQPQHF.

Ten or more counts support this clonotype. A junction boundary mismatches the germline segment, possibly from a read error. The chain carries TRBV7-7 and TRBJ2-7, with D unclear. CDR1 is SSHAT, CDR2 FNYEAQ, per germline (reference sequence). This CDR3 is built from 15 residues. The CDR3 sequence is CASSLPQCLPYEQYF. The CDR3 coding sequence is TGTGCTAGCAGCCTCCCACAGTGCCTCCCCTACGAGCAGTACTTC. The variable domain in full, completed from reference TRBV7-7 and TRBJ2-7, reads GAGVSQSPRYKVTKRGQDVTLRCDPISSHATLYWYQQALGQGPEFLTYFNYEAQPDKSGLPSDRFSAERPEGSISTLTIQRTEQRDSAMYRCASSLPQCLPYEQYFGPGTRLTVT.

This clonotype was counted ten times or more. The chain joins TRBV2 to TRBJ2-1, with D perhaps TRBD1 (5 bases). The CDR3 sequence is 13 residues long. Looked up from germline, CDR1 is SNHLY and CDR2 is FYNNEI. Trimming shortened V by 7 bases and J by 10 bases, and 17 bases separated the two germline ends. CDR3 amino acids: CASTVGPSGEQFF. The CDR3 nucleotides read TGTGCCAGCACCGTCGGACCTTCAGGGGAGCAGTTCTTC.

This clonotype was recorded at least ten times. The chain has TRBV7-9 and TRBJ2-1; D unclear. Trimming took 0 bases from V and 2 from J, leaving 11 bases between them. Germline assignment: CDR1 SEHNR and CDR2 FQNEAQ (reference sequence). The CDR3 consists of 16 residues. CDR3 sequence reads: CASSLAGGVTYNEQFF. The CDR3 DNA reads as TGTGCCAGCAGCTTAGCTGGCGGTGTAACCTACAATGAGCAGTTCTTC.

By its share, this clonotype is medium-sized. The chain joins TRBV28 to TRBJ2-3; 13 bases agree with TRBD2. The CDR3 spans 16 residues. Germline CDR1 and CDR2: MDHEN and SYDVKM. J lost 3 bases, V lost 5 bases, and 5 bases had no gene match. DNA of the CDR3: TGTGCCAGCAGTCTGCGGACTAGCGGGAGAACAGATACGCAGTATTTT. It encodes CASSLRTSGRTDTQYF.

This clonotype was counted at least ten times. The chain is built from TRBV7-2 and TRBJ2-1, with a tentative D call TRBD2 (6 bases). CDR3 length: 14 residues. Looked up from germline, CDR1 is SGHTA and CDR2 is FQGNSA. Trimming stripped 5 bases from V and 9 bases from J, with 17 bases between. The CDR3 loop is CASSTGTPTPEQFF. The CDR3 DNA reads as TGTGCCAGCAGCACCGGGACTCCTACGCCTGAGCAGTTCTTC.

This clonotype was counted many times. The gene calls are TRBV5-5 and TRBJ2-1, with 9 bases matching TRBD2. Per germline, CDR1 SGHKS and CDR2 YYEKEE (reference sequence). After removal of 3 bases from V and 7 bases from J, the junction contained 8 bases not matched to a gene. The CDR3 is made up of 15 amino acids. The CDR3 DNA sequence: TGTGCCAGCAGCTCCCGGACTAGCGAGAGTAATGAGCAGTTCTTC. Protein product: CASSSRTSESNEQFF.

This clonotype was recorded at least ten times. This chain joins TRBV20-1 and TRBJ2-3, with D possibly matching TRBD2 (5 bases). Trimming took 3 bases from V and 1 from J, leaving 17 bases between them. The germline V gene has CDR1 DFQATT and CDR2 SNEGSKA (reference sequence). The CDR3 is made up of 16 amino acids. The CDR3 region is CSASSYGVGRTDTQYF. DNA of the CDR3: TGCAGTGCTAGTAGCTACGGGGTAGGCCGCACAGATACGCAGTATTTT.

This clonotype was picked up many times. J is TRBJ2-5 and V is TRBV20-1; tentatively, D is TRBD1 (5 bases). The length of the CDR3 is 13 residues. Trimming stripped 6 bases from V and 0 bases from J, with 11 bases between. The germline CDR1 and CDR2 sequences are DFQATT and SNEGSKA (reference sequence). CDR3 sequence reads: CSAADRNQETQYF. The DNA of the CDR3 is TGCAGTGCCGCAGACAGAAACCAAGAGACCCAGTACTTC.

This clonotype was recorded many times. This chain uses TRBV28 with TRBJ1-2; possible D gene TRBD1, 5 bases. V was shortened by 2 bases and J by 6 bases, with 10 bases between the two germline ends. This CDR3 has 13 residues. Germline values: CDR1 MDHEN, CDR2 SYDVKM. In DNA, the CDR3 is TGTGCCAGCAGTTTAATAAGGGGCCATGGCTACACCTTC. Residues: CASSLIRGHGYTF.

This clonotype has a handful of counts. The J gene is TRBJ1-3, the V gene TRBV5-1; weak D call: TRBD1 (5 bases). Germline loops: CDR1 SGHRS, CDR2 YFSETQ. This CDR3 has 15 amino acids. V was clipped by 0 bases and J by 0 bases, with 7 bases between them. CDR3 coding DNA: TGCGCCAGCAGCTTGGCGGGGGGCTCTGGAAACACCATATATTTT. The encoded protein is CASSLAGGSGNTIYF.

By share, this clonotype counts as medium-sized. The V call is TRBV5-1, the J call TRBJ2-2, with D hard to call. CDR3 length equals 13 residues. The germline V gene has CDR1 SGHRS and CDR2 YFSETQ. The germline V and J ends were trimmed by 4 bases and 4 bases, with 8 bases remaining between them. In nucleotides, the CDR3 is TGCGCCAGCAGCCCGCCGCGCACCGGGGAGCTGTTTTTT. This encodes CASSPPRTGELFF.

This clonotype was detected many times. The V and J genes are TRBV6-2 or TRBV6-3 and TRBJ1-5, with no clear D. The CDR3 is 12 residues long. CDR1 is MNHEY and CDR2 is SVGEGT in the germline V gene. Between the trimmed V and J ends, which lost 2 bases and 5 bases, there was a span of 4 bases. The CDR3 loop reads CASSYVHQPQHF. Here the CDR3 DNA reads TGTGCCAGCAGTTACGTTCATCAGCCCCAGCATTTT.

This clonotype was counted ten times or more. The chain uses TRBV20-1 and TRBJ2-1, with 8 bases that match TRBD2. The CDR3 is 17 residues long. Germline lookup yields CDR1 DFQATT and CDR2 SNEGSKA (reference sequence). V gave up 2 bases and J gave up 0 bases; unmatched junction bases: 9. CDR3: CSARPGGARGSYNEQFF. The CDR3 coding sequence is TGCAGTGCTAGACCGGGGGGGGCCCGCGGCTCCTACAATGAGCAGTTCTTC.

This clonotype was counted ten times or more. This chain connects TRBV5-8 to TRBJ2-3; a weak D match, TRBD1 (6 bases). Per the germline V gene, CDR1 is SGHTS and CDR2 is YDEGEE. The CDR3 length is 16 residues. The V end lost 4 bases, the J end lost 1 base, and 16 bases lay between the germline ends. The CDR3 DNA sequence: TGTGCCAGCAGCCTTAATCCGGGACAAGGCACAGATACGCAGTATTTT. It codes for CASSLNPGQGTDTQYF.

This clonotype has a count of ten or more. This sequence joins TRBV12-3 or TRBV12-4 and TRBJ2-1, with TRBD2 identical over 13 bases. V shed 5 bases and J 9 bases; nucleotides not matched to a gene: 10. The CDR3 is made up of 16 amino acids. The CDR3 sequence is CASSVLAGGFMGEQFF. Written as DNA, the CDR3 is TGTGCCAGCAGTGTACTAGCGGGAGGGTTTATGGGTGAGCAGTTCTTC.

This clonotype was recorded at least ten times. CDR3 DNA: TGTGCCAGCAGTTACTCGACTGGATTCACAGATACGCAGTATTTT. Encoded protein: CASSYSTGFTDTQYF. The chain has TRBV6-2 or TRBV6-3 and TRBJ2-3, with D hard to call. Trimming took 0 bases from V and 2 from J, leaving 9 bases between them. The CDR3 consists of 15 residues. Germline CDR1 reads MNHEY; CDR2 reads SVGEGT.